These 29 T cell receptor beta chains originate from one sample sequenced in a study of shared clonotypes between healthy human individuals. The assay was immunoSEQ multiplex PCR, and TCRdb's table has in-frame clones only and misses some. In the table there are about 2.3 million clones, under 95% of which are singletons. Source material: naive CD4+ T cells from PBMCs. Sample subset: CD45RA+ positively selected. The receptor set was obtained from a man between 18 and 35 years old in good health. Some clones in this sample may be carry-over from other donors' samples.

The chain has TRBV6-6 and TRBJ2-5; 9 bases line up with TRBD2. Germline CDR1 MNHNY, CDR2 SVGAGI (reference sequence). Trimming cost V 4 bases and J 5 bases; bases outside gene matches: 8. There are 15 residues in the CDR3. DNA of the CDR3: TGTGCCAGCAGTTCCATAGCGGGGGCAGGGGAGACCCAGTACTTC. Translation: CASSSIAGAGETQYF.

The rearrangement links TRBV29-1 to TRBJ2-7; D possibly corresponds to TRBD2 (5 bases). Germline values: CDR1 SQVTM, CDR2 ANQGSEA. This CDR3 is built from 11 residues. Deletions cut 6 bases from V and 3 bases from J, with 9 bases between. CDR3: CSVIGVYEQYF. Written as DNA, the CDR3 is TGCAGCGTGATCGGGGTCTACGAGCAGTACTTC.

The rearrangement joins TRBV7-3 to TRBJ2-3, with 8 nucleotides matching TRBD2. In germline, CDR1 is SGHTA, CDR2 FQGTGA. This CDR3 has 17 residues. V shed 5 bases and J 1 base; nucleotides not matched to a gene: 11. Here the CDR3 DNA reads TGTGCCAGCAGCCCCATCGGGAGGGCCTTGGGCACAGATACGCAGTATTTT. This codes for CASSPIGRALGTDTQYF.

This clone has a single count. CDR3 sequence (DNA): TGTGCCAGCAGTGCGGGCGGGGACGTCAATGAGCAGTTCTTC. The encoded protein is CASSAGGDVNEQFF. The chain is built from TRBV28 and TRBJ2-1; possible D gene TRBD2, 6 bases. Trimming pared 5 bases from V and 6 bases from J, leaving 14 bases between. CDR1 MDHEN and CDR2 SYDVKM come from the germline V gene. The CDR3 extends over 14 amino acids.

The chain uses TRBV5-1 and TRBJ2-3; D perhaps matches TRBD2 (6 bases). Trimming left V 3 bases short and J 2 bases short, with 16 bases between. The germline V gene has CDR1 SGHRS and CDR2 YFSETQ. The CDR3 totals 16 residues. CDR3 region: CASSSTRADYTDTQYF. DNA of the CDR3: TGCGCCAGCAGCTCAACTAGAGCGGACTACACAGATACGCAGTATTTT.

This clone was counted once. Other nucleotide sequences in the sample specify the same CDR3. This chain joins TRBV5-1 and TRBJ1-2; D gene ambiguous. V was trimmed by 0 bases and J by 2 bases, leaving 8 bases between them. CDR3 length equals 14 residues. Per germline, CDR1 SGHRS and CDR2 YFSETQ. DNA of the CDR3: TGCGCCAGCAGCTTGGCACCGGAAAACTATGGCTACACCTTC. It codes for CASSLAPENYGYTF.

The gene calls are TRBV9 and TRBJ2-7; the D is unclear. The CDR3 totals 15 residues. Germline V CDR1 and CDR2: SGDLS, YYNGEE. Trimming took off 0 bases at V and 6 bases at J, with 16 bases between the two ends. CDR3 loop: CASSVVPQEPGEQYF. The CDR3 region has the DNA TGTGCCAGCAGCGTAGTCCCGCAGGAGCCGGGCGAGCAGTACTTC.

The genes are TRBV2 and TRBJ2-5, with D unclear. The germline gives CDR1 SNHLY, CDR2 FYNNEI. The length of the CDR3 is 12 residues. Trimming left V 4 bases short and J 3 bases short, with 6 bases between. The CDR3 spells CASSVAEETQYF. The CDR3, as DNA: TGTGCCAGCAGTGTGGCAGAAGAGACCCAGTACTTC.

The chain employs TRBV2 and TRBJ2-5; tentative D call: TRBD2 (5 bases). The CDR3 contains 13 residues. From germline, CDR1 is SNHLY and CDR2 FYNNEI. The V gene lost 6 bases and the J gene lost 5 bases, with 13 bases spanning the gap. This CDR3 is CASREEVGETQYF. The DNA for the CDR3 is TGTGCCAGCAGAGAGGAGGTCGGGGAGACCCAGTACTTC.

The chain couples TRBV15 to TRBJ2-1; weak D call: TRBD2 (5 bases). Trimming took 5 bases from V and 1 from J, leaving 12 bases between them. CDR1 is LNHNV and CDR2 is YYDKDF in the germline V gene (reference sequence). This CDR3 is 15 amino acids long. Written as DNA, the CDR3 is TGTGCCACCAGCCTCCGGAGGTCATCCTACAATGAGCAGTTCTTC. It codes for CATSLRRSSYNEQFF.

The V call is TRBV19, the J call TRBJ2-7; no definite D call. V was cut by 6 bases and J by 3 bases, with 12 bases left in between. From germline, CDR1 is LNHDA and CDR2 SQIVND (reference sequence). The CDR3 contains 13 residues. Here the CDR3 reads CASSSQAFYEQYF. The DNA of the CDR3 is TGTGCCAGTAGCAGCCAAGCCTTCTACGAGCAGTACTTC.

CDR3 DNA: TGTGCCAGCAGCGCGCTTCGGACTAGCGGGAGTTCCTCCTACAATGAGCAGTTCTTC. Its protein product is CASSALRTSGSSSYNEQFF. The gene calls are TRBV7-6 and TRBJ2-1; 13 positions match TRBD2. The germline gives CDR1 SGHVS, CDR2 FNYEAQ. The junction had 10 bases not matched to a gene; V was cut back by 5 bases and J by 0 bases. The CDR3 is 19 residues long.

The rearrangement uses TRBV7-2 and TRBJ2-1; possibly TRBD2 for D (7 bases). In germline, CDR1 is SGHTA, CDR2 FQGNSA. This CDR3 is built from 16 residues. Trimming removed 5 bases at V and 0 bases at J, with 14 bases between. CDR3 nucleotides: TGTGCCAGCAGCACAGGGAGGGTAGGCTCCTACAATGAGCAGTTCTTC. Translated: CASSTGRVGSYNEQFF.

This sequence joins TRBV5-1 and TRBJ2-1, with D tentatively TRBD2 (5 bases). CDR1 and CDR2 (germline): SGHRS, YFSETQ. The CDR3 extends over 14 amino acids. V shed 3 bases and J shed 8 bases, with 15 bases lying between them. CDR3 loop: CASSSDYPIYEQFF. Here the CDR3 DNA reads TGCGCCAGCAGCTCCGACTACCCCATCTATGAGCAGTTCTTC.

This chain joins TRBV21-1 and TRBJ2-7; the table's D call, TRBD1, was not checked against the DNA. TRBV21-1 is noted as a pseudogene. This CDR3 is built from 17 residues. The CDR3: CASSHLRGQGVPYEQYF. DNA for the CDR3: TGTGCCAGCAGCCATCTTCGGGGACAGGGTGTCCCCTACGAGCAGTACTTC.

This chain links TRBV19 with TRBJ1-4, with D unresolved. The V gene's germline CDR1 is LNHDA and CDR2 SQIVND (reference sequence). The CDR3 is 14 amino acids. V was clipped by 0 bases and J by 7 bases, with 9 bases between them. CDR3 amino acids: CASSIEKGGEKLFF. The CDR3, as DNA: TGTGCCAGTAGTATAGAGAAGGGCGGTGAAAAACTGTTTTTT. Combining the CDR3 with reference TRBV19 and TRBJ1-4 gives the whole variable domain DGGITQSPKYLFRKEGQNVTLSCEQNLNHDAMYWYRQDPGQGLRLIYYSQIVNDFQKGDIAEGYSVSREKKESFPLTVTSAQKNPTAFYLCASSIEKGGEKLFFGSGTQLSVL.

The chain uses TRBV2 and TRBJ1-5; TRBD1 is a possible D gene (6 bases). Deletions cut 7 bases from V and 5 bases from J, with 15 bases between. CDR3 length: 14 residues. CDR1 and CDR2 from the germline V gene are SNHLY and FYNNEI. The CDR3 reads CASIREQGDQPQHF. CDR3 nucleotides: TGTGCCAGCATTCGGGAACAGGGTGATCAGCCCCAGCATTTT.

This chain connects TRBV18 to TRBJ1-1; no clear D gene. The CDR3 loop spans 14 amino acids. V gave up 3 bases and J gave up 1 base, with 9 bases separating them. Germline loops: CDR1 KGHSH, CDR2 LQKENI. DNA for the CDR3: TGTGCCAGCTCACCCGCGGTAAGGAACACTGAAGCTTTCTTT. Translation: CASSPAVRNTEAFF. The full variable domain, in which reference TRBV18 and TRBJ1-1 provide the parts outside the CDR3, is NAGVMQNPRHLVRRRGQEARLRCSPMKGHSHVYWYRQLPEEGLKFMVYLQKENIIDESGMPKERFSAEFPKEGPSILRIQQVVRGDSAAYFCASSPAVRNTEAFFGQGTRLTVV.

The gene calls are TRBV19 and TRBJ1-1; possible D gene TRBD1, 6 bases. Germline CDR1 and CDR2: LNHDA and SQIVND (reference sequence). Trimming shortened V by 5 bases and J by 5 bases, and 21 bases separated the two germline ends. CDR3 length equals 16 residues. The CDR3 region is CASSFVMTGPGTEAFF. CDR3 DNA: TGTGCCAGTAGTTTTGTAATGACAGGCCCGGGGACTGAAGCTTTCTTT.

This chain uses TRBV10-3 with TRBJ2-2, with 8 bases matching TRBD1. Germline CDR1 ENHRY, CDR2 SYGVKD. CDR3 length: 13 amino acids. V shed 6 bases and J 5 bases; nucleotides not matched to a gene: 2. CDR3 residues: CAIRDRVTGELFF. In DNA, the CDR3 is TGTGCCATCAGGGACAGGGTTACCGGGGAGCTGTTTTTT.

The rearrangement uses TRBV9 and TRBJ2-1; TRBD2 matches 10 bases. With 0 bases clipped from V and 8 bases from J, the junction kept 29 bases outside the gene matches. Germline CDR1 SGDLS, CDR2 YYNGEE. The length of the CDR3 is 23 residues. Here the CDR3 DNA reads TGTGCCAGCAGCGTAGATCCTGGGGTATTGGGGACTAGCGTCGCTGTGGTGGGCGATGAGCAGTTCTTC. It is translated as CASSVDPGVLGTSVAVVGDEQFF.

CDR3 sequence: CASSYTQTGDLYGYTF. CDR3 DNA sequence: TGTGCCAGCAGCTACACTCAAACAGGGGACCTCTATGGCTACACCTTC. The V and J genes are TRBV7-9 and TRBJ1-2, with 7 bases matching TRBD1. The CDR3 has 16 amino acids. V was clipped by 4 bases and J by 4 bases; unmatched bases: 12. From germline, CDR1 is SEHNR and CDR2 FQNEAQ (reference sequence). Full variable domain (outside the CDR3, taken from reference TRBV7-9 and TRBJ1-2): DTGVSQNPRHKITKRGQNVTFRCDPISEHNRLYWYRQTLGQGPEFLTYFQNEAQLEKSRLLSDRFSAERPKGSFSTLEIQRTEQGDSAMYLCASSYTQTGDLYGYTFGSGTRLTVV.

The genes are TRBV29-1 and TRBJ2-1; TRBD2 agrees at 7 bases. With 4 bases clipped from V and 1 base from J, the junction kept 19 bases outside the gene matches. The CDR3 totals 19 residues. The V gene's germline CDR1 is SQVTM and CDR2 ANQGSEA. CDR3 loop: CSVGPSSWEGFGSYNEQFF. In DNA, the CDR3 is TGCAGCGTTGGTCCGTCGTCGTGGGAGGGCTTCGGGTCCTACAATGAGCAGTTCTTC.

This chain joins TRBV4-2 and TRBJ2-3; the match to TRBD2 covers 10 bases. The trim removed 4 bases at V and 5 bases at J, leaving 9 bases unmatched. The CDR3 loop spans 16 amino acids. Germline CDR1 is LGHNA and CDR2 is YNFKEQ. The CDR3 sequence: CASSLLAGQAIDTQYF. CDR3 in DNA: TGTGCCAGCAGCCTACTAGCGGGGCAAGCTATAGATACGCAGTATTTT.

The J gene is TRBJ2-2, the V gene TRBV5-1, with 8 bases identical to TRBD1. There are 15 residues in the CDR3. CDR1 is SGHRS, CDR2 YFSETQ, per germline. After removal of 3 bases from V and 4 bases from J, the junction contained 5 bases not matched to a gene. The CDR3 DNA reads TGCGCCAGCAGCTCCCCGGGACAGGCCACCGGGGAGCTGTTTTTT. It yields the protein CASSSPGQATGELFF. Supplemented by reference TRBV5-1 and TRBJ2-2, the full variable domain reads KAGVTQTPRYLIKTRGQQVTLSCSPISGHRSVSWYQQTPGQGLQFLFEYFSETQRNKGNFPGRFSGRQFSNSRSEMNVSTLELGDSALYLCASSSPGQATGELFFGEGSRLTVL.

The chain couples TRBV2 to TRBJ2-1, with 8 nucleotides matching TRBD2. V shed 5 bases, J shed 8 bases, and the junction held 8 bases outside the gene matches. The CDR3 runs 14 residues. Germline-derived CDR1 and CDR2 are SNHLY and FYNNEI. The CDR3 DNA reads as TGTGCCAGCAGTACCAGCGGGAGATACGATGAGCAGTTCTTC. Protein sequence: CASSTSGRYDEQFF.

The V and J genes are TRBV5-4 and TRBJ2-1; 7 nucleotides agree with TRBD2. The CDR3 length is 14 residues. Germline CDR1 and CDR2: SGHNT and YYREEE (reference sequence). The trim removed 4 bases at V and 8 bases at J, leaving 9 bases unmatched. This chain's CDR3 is CASSHPAGEHEQFF. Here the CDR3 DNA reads TGTGCCAGCAGCCACCCGGCGGGAGAACATGAGCAGTTCTTC.

For the CDR3, the DNA is TGTGCCAGCTCTGGGTTCAATCAGCCCCAGCATTTT. This sequence encodes CASSGFNQPQHF. The V and J genes are TRBV7-2 and TRBJ1-5, with unresolved D. The length of the CDR3 is 12 residues. V lost 8 bases, J lost 3 bases, and 8 bases lay in between. Germline V CDR1 and CDR2: SGHTA, FQGNSA.

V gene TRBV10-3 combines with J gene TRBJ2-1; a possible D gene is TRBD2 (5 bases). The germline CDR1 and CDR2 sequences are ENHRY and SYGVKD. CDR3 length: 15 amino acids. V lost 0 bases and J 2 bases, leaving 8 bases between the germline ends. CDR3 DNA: TGTGCCATCAGTGAGTCTTGGGAGACCTACAATGAGCAGTTCTTC. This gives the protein CAISESWETYNEQFF.